The 6 T cell receptor beta chains in this list originate from one sample, sequenced in a study of OX40 agonist ivuxolimab in advanced cancers. Using immunoSEQ multiplex PCR, the repertoire was profiled, and TCRdb retains in-frame clones only, with some absent. The sample has 97,000 or so clones, 90% seen once; the top ten hold roughly 0.16%. This specimen consisted of CD4+ or CD8+ T cells sorted from blood, obtained in a trial of the OX40 agonist ivuxolimab. The receptors originated from an adult with an advanced solid tumor such as melanoma, head and neck, liver or kidney cancer.

This chain uses TRBV18 with TRBJ2-5; no reliable D call. V was clipped by 3 bases and J by 4 bases, with 15 bases between them. In germline, CDR1 is KGHSH, CDR2 LQKENI. CDR3 length: 15 residues. CDR3 in DNA: TGTGCCAGCTCACCTCAGGACCCGCCAGGAGAGACCCAGTACTTC. This sequence encodes CASSPQDPPGETQYF.

This rearrangement joins TRBV7-2 to TRBJ1-2; D is possibly TRBD1 (5 bases). CDR3 length equals 15 residues. With 0 bases removed from V and 4 bases from J, the gap between germline ends came to 12 bases. CDR1 SGHTA and CDR2 FQGNSA come from the germline V gene. The CDR3 loop is CASSLAVGASYGYTF. The CDR3 DNA reads as TGTGCCAGCAGCTTAGCGGTTGGGGCCTCCTATGGCTACACCTTC.

J is TRBJ1-1 and V is TRBV5-1; unclear D gene. Trimming shortened V by 6 bases and J by 1 base, and 10 bases separated the two germline ends. CDR3 length: 13 residues. Germline-derived CDR1 and CDR2 are SGHRS and YFSETQ. CDR3 residues: CASNTDRNTEAFF. The CDR3 coding sequence is TGCGCCAGCAACACAGATAGGAACACTGAAGCTTTCTTT.

For the CDR3, the DNA is TGTGCCTGGAGTGGGTTGGATGAAAAACTGTTTTTT. Protein: CAWSGLDEKLFF. The chain recombines TRBV30 with TRBJ1-4; no reliable D call. The CDR3 is 12 amino acids. Germline assignment: CDR1 GTSNPN and CDR2 SVGIG (reference sequence). Trimming stripped 1 base from V and 6 bases from J, with 6 bases between. The full variable domain, rest sourced from reference TRBV30 and TRBJ1-4, is SQTIHQWPATLVQPVGSPLSLECTVEGTSNPNLYWYRQAAGRGLQLLFYSVGIGQISSEVPQNLSASRPQDRQFILSSKKLLLSDSGFYLCAWSGLDEKLFFGSGTQLSVL.

V is TRBV27 and J is TRBJ2-7; possible D gene TRBD1, 6 bases. The V end lost 5 bases, the J end lost 2 bases, and 19 bases lay between the germline ends. The CDR3 has 16 amino acids. Germline assignment: CDR1 MNHEY and CDR2 SMNVEV (reference sequence). The CDR3 region is CASSEQGARITYEQYF. CDR3 nucleotides: TGTGCCAGCAGTGAACAGGGTGCCCGAATTACCTACGAGCAGTACTTC.

This chain joins TRBV27 and TRBJ2-2; 8 bases fit TRBD2. Germline V lookup: CDR1 MNHEY, CDR2 SMNVEV (reference sequence). V was clipped by 5 bases and J by 4 bases; unmatched bases: 12. The CDR3 contains 17 residues. The CDR3 DNA follows: TGTGCCAGCAGTCTCCGCGGACTAGCCTTAGGCACCGGGGAGCTGTTTTTT. This sequence encodes CASSLRGLALGTGELFF.